One and the same sample provided the 30 T cell receptor beta chains below, sequenced in a study of post-analysis software for immune sequencing data. Study-level results: In patients, about 5 TRBV segments were more frequent than in controls, with TRBV5-6, TRBV5-1 and TRBV20-1 among them.

cDNA libraries of TCR beta carried unique molecular identifiers. TCRdb re-called the PCR reads with MiXCR, one entry per CDR3 protein. Among 500,000 to 600,000 distinct CDR3 sequences, 44% were seen once, and the ten largest hold 1.5% to 2%. These receptors are not linked to any known antigen. Specimen: blood. Every receptor here comes from a girl between 5 and 17 years old with multiple sclerosis.

The CDR3 loop is CASTSVRGPYGYTF. CDR3 nucleotide sequence: TGTGCCAGCACCTCCGTACGGGGGCCCTATGGCTACACCTTC. This chain connects TRBV5-5 to TRBJ1-2, with a possible D match to TRBD1 (6 bases). V lost 6 bases and J lost 4, with 16 bases in between. Germline V gene lookup returns CDR1 SGHKS and CDR2 YYEKEE (reference sequence). This CDR3 has 14 amino acids.

CDR3 loop: CASSRGRLSAQHF. In DNA, the CDR3 is TGTGCCAGCAGCCGAGGGCGCCTCTCAGCCCAGCATTTT. The rearrangement joins TRBV27 to TRBJ1-5; D remains unclear. V lost 6 bases to trimming and J lost 11 bases, with 17 bases between them. Germline-derived CDR1 and CDR2 are MNHEY and SMNVEV (reference sequence). This CDR3 is 13 amino acids long.

In its sample, this clonotype was seen a few times. The chain employs TRBV12-3 or TRBV12-4 and TRBJ2-1; D gene uncertain. The V and J ends lost 3 bases and 14 bases respectively, with 11 bases between them. The length of the CDR3 is 11 residues. The CDR3 here is CASSFSAIEFF. CDR3 coding DNA: TGTGCCAGCAGTTTTTCGGCTATCGAGTTCTTC.

The chain links TRBV29-1 to TRBJ2-7; D uncertain. The V and J ends lost 5 bases and 0 bases respectively, with 11 bases between them. Germline values: CDR1 SQVTM, CDR2 ANQGSEA. The CDR3 contains 13 residues. This CDR3 reads CSVFLKDSYEQYF. CDR3 sequence (DNA): TGCAGCGTTTTTCTAAAGGACTCCTACGAGCAGTACTTC.

This clonotype was observed a single time. The genes are TRBV12-3 or TRBV12-4 and TRBJ1-6; TRBD1 agrees at 7 bases. This CDR3 is built from 13 residues. Trimming cost V 8 bases and J 7 bases; bases outside gene matches: 5. CDR3 sequence: CASRGQENSPLHF. In DNA form, the CDR3 reads TGTGCCAGCCGAGGACAGGAGAATTCACCCCTCCACTTT.

In this sample, this clonotype turned up once. The chain employs TRBV9 and TRBJ1-6; 7 nucleotides line up with TRBD1. The V gene's germline CDR1 is SGDLS and CDR2 YYNGEE. With 4 bases clipped from V and 7 bases from J, the junction kept 5 bases outside the gene matches. The CDR3 loop spans 14 amino acids. This CDR3 is CASSTQQGNSPLHF. The DNA of the CDR3 is TGTGCCAGCAGCACCCAACAGGGGAATTCACCCCTCCACTTT.

The chain carries TRBV5-1 and TRBJ1-6; possibly TRBD1 for D (6 bases). This CDR3 region has 13 residues. CDR1 and CDR2 (germline): SGHRS, YFSETQ. V was clipped by 6 bases and J by 6 bases, with 10 bases between them. CDR3 amino acids: CASTQGINSPLHF. CDR3 nucleotides: TGCGCCAGCACCCAGGGGATTAATTCACCCCTCCACTTT.

This clonotype has more than one count but fewer than ten. V gene TRBV20-1 combines with J gene TRBJ1-2; 7 bases fit TRBD1. V shed 4 bases and J 3 bases; nucleotides not matched to a gene: 8. This CDR3 spans 14 amino acids. Germline V CDR1 and CDR2: DFQATT, SNEGSKA (reference sequence). The CDR3 here is CSAIKTGRHYGYTF. CDR3 DNA sequence: TGCAGTGCTATCAAGACAGGGAGGCACTATGGCTACACCTTC.

CDR3 sequence (DNA): TGTGCCAGCAGTTTATGGACGACAGTGGGCTACGAGCAGTACTTC. Protein sequence: CASSLWTTVGYEQYF. The rearrangement links TRBV12-3 or TRBV12-4 to TRBJ2-7, with D tentatively TRBD1 (5 bases). The CDR3 length is 15 residues. Trimming took 2 bases from V and 3 from J, leaving 14 bases between them.

V is TRBV5-1 and J is TRBJ2-7; D gene ambiguous. The J call is uncertain, as TRBJ2-5 better fits the DNA end. Germline V lookup: CDR1 SGHRS, CDR2 YFSETQ. The CDR3 extends over 14 amino acids. The CDR3 DNA reads TGCGCCAGCAGCTCCTCTATGGCCGGGGAGACCCAGTACTTC. It is translated as CASSSSMAGETQYF.

This clonotype was found once. V and J are TRBV5-6 and TRBJ2-4; tentative D call: TRBD2 (6 bases). The ends were cut back, 0 bases at V and 9 bases at J, with 16 bases in the middle. Germline V lookup: CDR1 SGHDT, CDR2 YYEEEE. The CDR3 loop spans 15 amino acids. In nucleotides, the CDR3 is TGTGCCAGCAGCTTGGAGGGAGGCCCTCGTGGCATTCAGTACTTC. It encodes CASSLEGGPRGIQYF. The full variable domain, in which reference TRBV5-6 and TRBJ2-4 provide the parts outside the CDR3, is DAGVTQSPTHLIKTRGQQVTLRCSPKSGHDTVSWYQQALGQGPQFIFQYYEEEERQRGNFPDRFSGHQFPNYSSELNVNALLLGDSALYLCASSLEGGPRGIQYFGAGTRLSVL.

This rearrangement joins TRBV20-1 to TRBJ1-2; 7 bases map to TRBD1. Trimming removed 5 bases from V and 4 bases from J; junction bases left unmatched: 10. From germline, CDR1 is DFQATT and CDR2 SNEGSKA (reference sequence). The CDR3 totals 14 residues. CDR3 in amino acids: CSALRDRGRYGYTF. The CDR3 DNA sequence: TGCAGTGCTCTACGGGACAGAGGACGCTATGGCTACACCTTC.

The CDR3, as DNA: TGTGCCACCAGTTCCGGACAGACAAACACAGATACGCAGTATTTT. Translating it yields CATSSGQTNTDTQYF. This rearrangement joins TRBV24-1 to TRBJ2-3; TRBD1 might be the D (6 bases). V was cut by 6 bases and J by 2 bases, with 14 bases left in between. CDR3 length: 15 amino acids. Per germline, CDR1 KGHDR and CDR2 SFDVKD.

The genes are TRBV6-6 and TRBJ2-7, with D maybe TRBD1 (6 bases). The V end was cut by 6 bases, the J end by 5 bases, with 20 bases between. The CDR3 spans 15 residues. Germline V gives CDR1 MNHNY, CDR2 SVGAGI (reference sequence). The CDR3 loop is CASSPRPKQGNEQYF. The DNA of the CDR3 is TGTGCCAGCAGCCCCAGGCCCAAGCAGGGGAACGAGCAGTACTTC.

The chain's CDR3 is CASSHPSGGASYEQYF. The CDR3 DNA is TGCGCCAGCAGCCACCCTAGCGGGGGGGCTTCCTACGAGCAGTACTTC. The chain combines TRBV4-1 with TRBJ2-7; TRBD2 aligns across 12 bases. The CDR3 is made up of 16 amino acids. V dropped 3 bases and J dropped 1; count of bases not matched to a gene: 4. Germline CDR1 MGHRA, CDR2 YSYEKL.

The chain is built from TRBV27 and TRBJ2-7; TRBD2 agrees at 9 bases. The tail of the sequence fits TRBJ2-5 better, so the J call may be wrong. Germline-derived CDR1 and CDR2 are MNHEY and SMNVEV (reference sequence). CDR3 length: 16 amino acids. CDR3 amino acids: CASSLTGTSRAETQYF. The CDR3 DNA reads as TGTGCCAGCAGCCTCACCGGGACTAGCAGGGCAGAGACCCAGTACTTC.

In its sample, this clonotype was seen a few times. V usage is TRBV12-3 or TRBV12-4 and J usage is TRBJ2-5; D unresolved. The V end was cut by 5 bases, the J end by 5 bases, with 12 bases between. The CDR3 has 13 amino acids. CDR3: CASSDLPPETQYF. The CDR3 DNA reads as TGTGCCAGCAGTGATCTACCCCCGGAGACCCAGTACTTC.

This clonotype was seen a handful of times. The chain recombines TRBV5-1 with TRBJ1-1, with 8 nucleotides matching TRBD1. The germline V gene encodes CDR1 SGHRS and CDR2 YFSETQ. This CDR3 comprises 16 residues. V lost 3 bases to trimming and J lost 7 bases; unmatched junction nucleotides: 14. This CDR3 is CASSSRGRGPAGEAFF. The CDR3 DNA follows: TGCGCCAGCAGCTCCAGGGGGCGAGGGCCGGCGGGTGAAGCTTTCTTT.

This clonotype turned up a few times. V gene TRBV7-9 combines with J gene TRBJ2-7; D gene uncertain. The CDR3 extends over 17 amino acids. The germline V and J ends were trimmed by 5 bases and 5 bases, with 25 bases remaining between them. Germline-derived CDR1 and CDR2 are SEHNR and FQNEAQ (reference sequence). The CDR3 loop is CASSRAKSTGSDHEQYF. DNA of the CDR3: TGTGCCAGCAGCCGGGCGAAAAGTACTGGAAGCGACCACGAGCAGTACTTC.

This clonotype occurred a few times. V is TRBV11-2 and J is TRBJ2-1; possible D gene TRBD2, 6 bases. The CDR3 is 15 amino acids. V was shortened by 0 bases and J by 10 bases, with 16 bases between the two germline ends. In germline, CDR1 is SGHAT, CDR2 FQNNGV. The CDR3 region is CASSLDSGPRDEQFF. The CDR3 bases are TGTGCCAGCAGCTTAGACAGCGGGCCACGGGACGAGCAGTTCTTC.

As for this clonotype: A much larger clone sits a single nucleotide away, making a read error possible. The V and J genes are TRBV3-1 and TRBJ2-1; the match to TRBD2 covers 11 bases. CDR3 length equals 18 residues. Per germline, CDR1 LGHDT and CDR2 YNNKEL (reference sequence). CDR3 residues: CAGSQGPGTSGTHNEQFF. DNA for the CDR3: TGTGCCGGCAGCCAAGGTCCTGGGACTAGCGGTACTCACAATGAGCAGTTCTTC.

This clonotype was counted between two and nine times. This chain joins TRBV21-1 and TRBJ1-2. TRBV21-1 is flagged as a pseudogene. There are 14 residues in the CDR3. This CDR3 reads CASSFPQLNYGYTF. The CDR3 DNA follows: TGTGCCAGCAGCTTCCCACAGTTAAACTATGGCTACACCTTC.

The table lists this clonotype with a few counts. The chain combines TRBV5-1 with TRBJ2-3; TRBD1 might be the D (5 bases). CDR1 is SGHRS, CDR2 YFSETQ, per germline. The CDR3 sequence is 15 residues long. The V end lost 2 bases, the J end lost 4 bases, and 14 bases lay between the germline ends. CDR3 DNA sequence: TGCGCCAGCAGCTTCTGGCAGGGCGACTCAGATACGCAGTATTTT. This sequence encodes CASSFWQGDSDTQYF.

The V call is TRBV5-1, the J call TRBJ1-6; 7 nucleotides match TRBD1. CDR3 length equals 14 residues. With V trimmed by 3 bases and J by 10 bases, 7 bases remained unmatched. In germline, CDR1 is SGHRS, CDR2 YFSETQ. The CDR3 protein is CASSSGQVFSPLHF. As DNA, the CDR3 is TGCGCCAGCAGCTCTGGACAGGTATTCTCACCCCTCCACTTT.

The genes are TRBV4-1 and TRBJ2-1, with D unresolved. There are 14 residues in the CDR3. Trimming shortened V by 4 bases and J by 0 bases, and 7 bases separated the two germline ends. Germline values: CDR1 MGHRA, CDR2 YSYEKL. The CDR3 nucleotides are TGCGCCAGCAGCCCTTCAAGCTCCTACAATGAGCAGTTCTTC. Translating gives CASSPSSSYNEQFF.

This sequence joins TRBV27 and TRBJ2-3; the match to TRBD2 covers 11 bases. From germline, CDR1 is MNHEY and CDR2 SMNVEV (reference sequence). V dropped 6 bases and J dropped 11; count of bases not matched to a gene: 13. The CDR3 has 15 residues. CDR3 protein: CASRVSGGAASKQYF. In nucleotides, the CDR3 is TGTGCCAGCAGGGTTAGCGGGGGGGCCGCGTCTAAGCAGTATTTT.

V gene TRBV20-1 combines with J gene TRBJ2-1; 9 bases match TRBD2. This CDR3 is 13 amino acids long. Germline V lookup: CDR1 DFQATT, CDR2 SNEGSKA (reference sequence). V shed 6 bases, J shed 4 bases, and the junction held 4 bases outside the gene matches. The CDR3 DNA follows: TGCAGTGCAGCGGGAGGAGTGTACAATGAGCAGTTCTTC. Residues: CSAAGGVYNEQFF.

V and J are TRBV4-1 and TRBJ2-7; D might be TRBD1 (6 bases). CDR3 length: 15 amino acids. Germline assignment: CDR1 MGHRA and CDR2 YSYEKL. Trimming removed 1 base from V and 1 base from J, with 11 bases in between. The CDR3 sequence: CASSQVEGTSYEQYF. The DNA of the CDR3 is TGCGCCAGCAGCCAAGTAGAGGGGACATCCTACGAGCAGTACTTC.

This clonotype was counted only a few times. The chain uses TRBV24-1 and TRBJ2-5; D is undetermined. V was shortened by 4 bases and J by 5 bases, with 7 bases between the two germline ends. The CDR3 covers 12 residues. Germline lookup yields CDR1 KGHDR and CDR2 SFDVKD. CDR3 sequence reads: CATSDPAETQYF. The DNA of the CDR3 is TGTGCCACCAGTGACCCTGCGGAGACCCAGTACTTC.

The chain has TRBV29-1 and TRBJ2-4; weak D call: TRBD1 (5 bases). Germline loops: CDR1 SQVTM, CDR2 ANQGSEA. Trimming took off 6 bases at V and 0 bases at J, with 12 bases between the two ends. The CDR3 consists of 14 residues. CDR3 sequence: CSVGHRLAKNIQYF. The CDR3 DNA follows: TGCAGCGTAGGACATCGTCTAGCCAAAAACATTCAGTACTTC.